This T cell receptor (beta chain) was sequenced during a study of cytomegalovirus exposure and HLA in healthy donors. Study conclusions and caveats: Some public TCRs appeared in many individuals, while most sequences were rare. Cytomegalovirus status was reportedly diagnosed by the classifier with high sensitivity and specificity.

This table comes from immunoSEQ multiplex PCR, and its TCRdb copy is limited to in-frame clones, with some not included. The sample shows about 330,000 clones, roughly nine tenths of them seen only once. Notes on this clone: Its antigen is not identified.

The specimen sequenced was PBMCs. The TCR originated in a woman aged 25 to 39 in good health and CMV-seropositive.

DNA for the CDR3: TGCGCCAGCAGCCAAGAGTATTCCTACGAGCAGTACTTC. It yields the protein CASSQEYSYEQYF. The chain carries TRBV4-1 and TRBJ2-7; D gene ambiguous. Between the trimmed V and J ends, which lost 0 bases and 1 base, there was a span of 4 bases. The CDR3 contains 13 residues. The germline V gene has CDR1 MGHRA and CDR2 YSYEKL.